This T cell receptor beta chain stems from a study of T cell responses to AZD1222 COVID-19 vaccine. Notes on this clone: Its target is unknown.

General study results and limits: Among the donors, most were white British and more were female, and clonal diversity was possibly underestimated. Within unmutated variant regions lay the reported targets of nearly half of spike-specific TCRs. Sampling captured repertoires only after the peak T cell response.

The method was immunoSEQ multiplex PCR; TCRdb's version includes in-frame clones alone and lacks a portion of them. The sample lists around 150,000 clones; approximately 84% were seen once. The CDR3 totals 15 residues. V shed 6 bases, J shed 9 bases, and the junction held 13 bases outside the gene matches. Germline V gene sequence: CDR1 SNHLY, CDR2 FYNNEI. The sample here was peripheral blood, taken on day 0 of AZD1222 vaccination. The clonotype comes from an adult in good health. This chain uses TRBV2 with TRBJ1-5; the match to TRBD1 covers 8 bases. The CDR3, as DNA: TGTGCCAGCAGCGCATCGGGACAGGTCAGCGGGCCCCAGCATTTT. Its translation is CASSASGQVSGPQHF.